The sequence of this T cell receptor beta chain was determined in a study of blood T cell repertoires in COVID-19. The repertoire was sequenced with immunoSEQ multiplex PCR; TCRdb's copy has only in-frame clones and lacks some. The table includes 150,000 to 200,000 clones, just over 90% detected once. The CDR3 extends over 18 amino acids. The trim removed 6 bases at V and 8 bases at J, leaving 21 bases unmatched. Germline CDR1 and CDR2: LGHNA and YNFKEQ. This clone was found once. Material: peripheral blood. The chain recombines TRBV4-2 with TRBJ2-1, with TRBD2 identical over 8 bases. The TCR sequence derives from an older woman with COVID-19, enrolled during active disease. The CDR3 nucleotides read TGTGCCAGCAGTTCGATGTCTATCGGGGGGGCCCGCGGAGATGAGCAGTTCTTC. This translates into CASSSMSIGGARGDEQFF.